The clone carrying this T cell receptor beta chain was seen only a few times. Its antigen is unidentified. The sample originates from a study of blood T cells in healthy people across ages. Study conclusions and caveats: Not knowing donor CMV status may have confounded expanded clonotype changes.

A second PCR, run for 7 to 11 cycles, used a sample-barcoded 5' primer plus a J-beta primer mix. From the 5' RACE reads, TCRdb called clonotypes with MiXCR, one entry per CDR3 protein. Of roughly 1.4 million distinct CDR3 sequences listed, 59% are singletons. The V segment lost 0 bases and the J segment 2 bases; nucleotides outside the gene matches: 3. The CDR3 totals 15 residues. CDR1 and CDR2 (germline): LGHNA, YSLEER. The chain is built from TRBV4-3 and TRBJ2-5; TRBD2 matches 7 bases. The clonotype was recovered from a man aged 18-30 years in good health. The material sequenced was blood. The CDR3 bases are TGCGCCAGCAGCCAAGATAGACTAGCACAAGAGACCCAGTACTTC. Amino acids: CASSQDRLAQETQYF.